The next 6 T cell receptor beta chains were all read from a single sample in a study of OX40 agonist ivuxolimab in advanced cancers. Libraries were built with the immunoSEQ multiplex PCR assay. Not all clones reach the TCRdb copy of this immuneACCESS table, which keeps in-frame sequences only. Checked studies attribute under half of the gap to unresolved V genes and leave the rest unexplained. The sample yields about 71,000 clones; approximately 84% were counted once. The top ten hold 0.4% to 0.5% of the sample. The sample was CD4+ or CD8+ T cells sorted from blood, taken in a trial of the OX40 agonist ivuxolimab. The receptors come from an adult with an advanced solid tumor such as melanoma, head and neck, liver or kidney cancer.

The V call is TRBV5-4, the J call TRBJ1-5; D is unresolved. Germline CDR1 reads SGHNT; CDR2 reads YYREEE (reference sequence). V lost 0 bases and J lost 5, with 6 bases in between. The CDR3 is made up of 13 amino acids. CDR3 DNA: TGTGCCAGCAGCTTGGAGCTTGATCAGCCCCAGCATTTT. It encodes CASSLELDQPQHF. Full variable domain (remainder filled in from reference TRBV5-4 and TRBJ1-5): ETGVTQSPTHLIKTRGQQVTLRCSSQSGHNTVSWYQQALGQGPQFIFQYYREEENGRGNFPPRFSGLQFPNYSSELNVNALELDDSALYLCASSLELDQPQHFGDGTRLSIL.

CDR3 region: CASSLELGRNYGYTF. The CDR3 coding sequence is TGTGCCAGCAGCTTGGAGCTGGGACGTAACTATGGCTACACCTTC. The gene calls are TRBV5-4 and TRBJ1-2; maybe TRBD1 (5 bases). Germline CDR1 SGHNT, CDR2 YYREEE (reference sequence). V lost 0 bases, J lost 1 base, and 10 bases lay in between. The CDR3 is 15 amino acids.

The rearrangement uses TRBV28 and TRBJ1-1; 7 bases fit TRBD1. The CDR3 contains 15 residues. Per germline, CDR1 MDHEN and CDR2 SYDVKM. V gave up 8 bases and J gave up 4 bases; unmatched junction bases: 13. DNA of the CDR3: TGTGCCAGCCTTAGAGGGGGCGCCGTTTTCACTGAAGCTTTCTTT. It translates to CASLRGGAVFTEAFF. The variable domain in full, with the rest retrieved from reference TRBV28 and TRBJ1-1, is DVKVTQSSRYLVKRTGEKVFLECVQDMDHENMFWYRQDPGLGLRLIYFSYDVKMKEKGDIPEGYSVSREKKERFSLILESASTNQTSMYLCASLRGGAVFTEAFFGQGTRLTVV.

The rearrangement links TRBV7-3 to TRBJ1-1, with D tentatively TRBD1 (5 bases). V lost 8 bases and J lost 4, with 17 bases in between. Germline V gene lookup returns CDR1 SGHTA and CDR2 FQGTGA. This CDR3 has 14 amino acids. In nucleotides, the CDR3 is TGTGCCAGCTCCTTAAGGGGAGGGATCACTGAAGCTTTCTTT. Residues: CASSLRGGITEAFF.

Here the CDR3 DNA reads TGTGCCAGCAGCTTAGAACGGGGGTCCGGGGAGCTGTTTTTT. Amino acids: CASSLERGSGELFF. The chain combines TRBV7-8 with TRBJ2-2; a weak D match, TRBD2 (6 bases). The germline gives CDR1 SGHVS, CDR2 FQNEAQ. Deletions cut 1 base from V and 6 bases from J, with 9 bases between. This CDR3 contains 14 residues.

This clone was counted once. The DNA of the CDR3 is TGTGCCATCAGTGAATGGGCGTCAAACACTGAAGCTTTCTTT. Amino acid sequence: CAISEWASNTEAFF. The chain employs TRBV10-3 and TRBJ1-1; D is ambiguous. This CDR3 spans 14 amino acids. Trimming shortened V by 3 bases and J by 2 bases, and 10 bases separated the two germline ends. Germline-derived CDR1 and CDR2 are ENHRY and SYGVKD.